The subject of this entry is one TCR beta chain. Its recognized antigen is unknown. Nothing much larger sits one base from this clone, and base qualities are not available. A distance of 16 bases separates the germline ends of V and J, which lose 4 bases and 7 bases respectively. The CDR3 goes from the cysteine to the phenylalanine over 14 residues. Just the 42-base CDR3 DNA is kept, in frame starting at base 1. For CDR1 and CDR2, the germline V gene (reference sequence) lists LNHDA and SQIVND. These data are taken from a study of pediatric ulcerative colitis (dated by TCRdb to the late 2010s). For context, the study as a whole: From eight or nine newly diagnosed, treatment-naive pediatric ulcerative colitis patients and four non-IBD control children, paired blood and rectal samples were collected. Overall results and qualifications from the work: For technical reasons, the blood samples of two patients yielded substantially fewer templates, so those samples were excluded from the blood-rectal overlap analysis. Two rectal CDR3 clonotypes were detected in all ulcerative colitis patients and were not detected in any of the controls. Only a handful of individuals were included in the healthy control group, which was small. Clonal overlap between a subject's own blood and rectum was significantly greater in ulcerative colitis patients than in controls, which suggests more T cell trafficking to inflamed tissue. Because repertoires came from total lymphocyte DNA, patterns in rare subsets such as regulatory T cells may not be reflected. Controls, mild-moderate and acute severe colitis patients were separated by rectal repertoire features, and reduced rectal diversity due to clonal expansions was observed in acute severe colitis.

Through the immunoSEQ TRB Survey service, multiplex V and J primers were used to amplify rearranged CDR3 beta regions from genomic DNA. Survey-level sequencing depth of up to 500,000 reads per sample was used to keep depth equal across samples. The libraries were purified and pooled, then sequenced using Illumina technology. The source study handled its data this way. Productive clonality, sample overlap, pairwise scatters, CDR3 beta length, V/D/J gene usage and productiveness were all assessed with the immunoSEQ online tools. Calculated diversity was defined as the number of unique rearrangements divided by total templates times 100, and Shannon and Simpson indices were additionally computed. Principal component analysis was performed on Z-score normalized data with the R prcomp function and the ggbiplot package. Blood-rectal clonal overlap within each subject was quantified with Morisita's index. The immuneACCESS repertoire file appears here via TCRdb, limited to in-frame rearrangements. These files lack a portion of the clones; in checked studies, under half of the deficit traces to unresolved V genes, and the cause of the others is not known. V and J calls plus clone size are reproduced from that table; the DNA served to infer D and trimming. Present in this sample are more than 45,000 clones, 80% to 90% of which were seen just once. The ten biggest clones cover nearly 1.5% of the sample.

The control children had a colonoscopy because IBD was suspected, showed normal endoscopy both macroscopically and histologically, and did not receive an IBD diagnosis during the next year. Blood was sampled at the same time as the colonoscopy. The Wizard kit (Promega) was used to extract genomic DNA from blood and intestinal samples. The rearranged segments are TRBV19 and TRBJ1-2; the D gene is perhaps TRBD1, on 5 matching bases. The sample was blood. The clonotype originates from a boy aged 5-17 years who was a control in a study of pediatric ulcerative colitis. In nucleotide form, the sequence is TGTGCCAGTAGTACAGGGTTGCCTTTGACTGGCTACACCTTC. This codes for CASSTGLPLTGYTF.